This T cell receptor (beta chain) is from a study of graft-versus-host responses after intestinal transplantation. Background on the study: Multivisceral, liver-intestinal, or isolated intestinal transplants were received by the recipients. The whole recipient group had anti-thymocyte globulin induction followed by tacrolimus and steroids for three to four years. Broader study findings: Recipient marrow showed GvH clones, some seen first in ileum or blood.

Investigators treated the graft tissue so that it released intraepithelial and lamina propria lymphocytes. Sequenced by immunoSEQ multiplex PCR; TCRdb stores in-frame clones only, minus some. Of more than 50,000 clones in the sample, roughly nine tenths were seen once. On this clone itself: Its specificity is unknown.

The receptor's source is a human patient who received an intestinal transplant, so some T cells may come from the graft donor. Sequenced here: ileum tissue, sampled roughly 54 weeks after transplant.

The CDR3 loop reads CASSDSAAGGNTGELFF. CDR3 DNA: TGTGCCAGCAGCGATTCCGCAGCGGGAGGGAACACCGGGGAGCTGTTTTTT. The V gene is TRBV9, the J gene TRBJ2-2, with 9 nucleotides matching TRBD2. CDR3 length: 17 amino acids. In germline, CDR1 is SGDLS, CDR2 YYNGEE. V shed 3 bases, J shed 1 base, and the junction held 7 bases outside the gene matches. The full variable domain, in which reference TRBV9 and TRBJ2-2 provide the parts outside the CDR3, is DSGVTQTPKHLITATGQRVTLRCSPRSGDLSVYWYQQSLDQGLQFLIQYYNGEERAKGNILERFSAQQFPDLHSELNLSSLELGDSALYFCASSDSAAGGNTGELFFGEGSRLTVL.